The clone carrying this T cell receptor (beta chain) was seen ten or more times. The target antigen is unknown. Time point meaning: persistent/refractory GD, antithyroid drugs over 5 years with positive TRAb. RNA from PBMCs was the source of the TCR library. The data were taken from a study of regulatory T cells in long-lasting Graves disease. On the study more broadly: In persistent Graves' disease, antithyroid drugs had been taken for over 5 years and TSH receptor antibodies stayed positive.

Assembly of TCR beta libraries relied on iRepertoire HTBI primers together with Arm-PCR of CDR3 regions. TCRdb processed the multiplex PCR reads anew with MiXCR; each CDR3 protein has one entry. The data contain roughly 450,000 distinct CDR3 sequences, about 20% of them singletons. V trimming: 4 bases; J trimming: 1 base; junction bases outside the gene matches: 7. The CDR3 length is 18 residues. CDR1 and CDR2 (germline): MDHEN, SYDVKM. General study results and limits: Sharing of public clonotypes was greater in persistent patients (under 3,000) than in new patients (roughly 880). Relative to newly diagnosed Graves' patients, persistent ones had lower TCR diversity. TRBV28, TRBJ1-2 and TRBJ2-5 were favored in persistent disease.

This sequence was found in a female donor with Graves disease. The sample was peripheral blood mononuclear cells (PBMCs), taken when the disease was refractory, from a patient treated with antithyroid drugs. J is TRBJ2-6 and V is TRBV28, with TRBD1 identical over 10 bases. The CDR3 coding sequence is TGTGCCAGCAGTTACCAGACAGGGGGCGCGTCTGGGGCCAACGTCCTGACTTTC. It yields the protein CASSYQTGGASGANVLTF.